Shown below are 2 T cell receptor beta chains from a single sample sequenced in a study of HIV-infected patients and healthy controls. Each CDR3 protein gets one entry after TCRdb re-called the 5' RACE reads with MiXCR. In the table there are roughly 70,000 distinct CDR3 sequences, about 16% of which are singletons. The sample taken for sequencing was CD4+ T cells from blood. These receptors all come from a human donor in good health.

This clonotype was counted at least ten times. The chain combines TRBV7-9 with TRBJ1-6, with TRBD1 matching over 7 bases. CDR1 is SEHNR, CDR2 FQNEAQ, per germline (reference sequence). Trimming cost V 4 bases and J 6 bases; bases outside gene matches: 6. This CDR3 spans 15 amino acids. CDR3 nucleotide sequence: TGTGCCAGCAGCTCTGGGACAGCGCCTAATTCACCCCTCCACTTT. Translated: CASSSGTAPNSPLHF.

The genes are TRBV20-1 and TRBJ2-1; possibly TRBD2 for D (5 bases). Between the trimmed V and J ends, which lost 1 base and 3 bases, there was a span of 10 bases. Per the germline V gene, CDR1 is DFQATT and CDR2 is SNEGSKA (reference sequence). The CDR3 covers 14 residues. The CDR3 DNA is TGCAGTGCTAGAGGAATTAGCGACTACAATGAGCAGTTCTTC. As protein: CSARGISDYNEQFF.